These T cell receptor beta chains were read from a single sample in a study of blood T cell repertoires in COVID-19. Using immunoSEQ multiplex PCR, the repertoire was profiled, and TCRdb retains in-frame clones only, with some absent. The table lists about 210,000 clones, about 87% of them singletons. Sample: PBMCs or T cells enriched from blood (not recorded which). The receptors derive from a young man who had recovered from COVID-19. Both conserved end residues are part of each CDR3. The D gene is left open where the match is weak. The size entry is marked missing in some rows and otherwise reads once, few, many or a size class.

TRBV18	.	TRBJ1-4	.	TGTGCCAGCTCATTGGGGGCGGCTAATGAAAAACTGTTTTTT	CASSLGAANEKLFF
TRBV19	.	TRBJ2-2	TRBD1	TGTGCCAGTAGTTCCTGGACAGGGCGAACCGGGGAGCTGTTTTTT	CASSSWTGRTGELFF
TRBV4-3	few	TRBJ1-2	TRBD1	TGCGCCAGCAGCCAAGATGGGACCGGGACAGGGGCGGATGGCGCGTCTAACTATGGCTACACCTTC	CASSQDGTGTGADGASNYGYTF
TRBV29-1	.	TRBJ1-2	TRBD1	TGCAGCGTTGAACCAGGGGGCGCCTATGGCTACACCTTC	CSVEPGGAYGYTF
TRBV18	.	TRBJ2-5	.	TGTGCCAGCTCCGGAGACCAAGAGACCCAGTACTTC	CASSGDQETQYF
TRBV4-3	.	TRBJ2-1	.	TGCGCCAGCAGCCCTGCCTTAACTCGTCCCCTCAATGAGCAGTTCTTC	CASSPALTRPLNEQFF
TRBV7-8	.	TRBJ2-1	.	TGTGCCAGCAGCTTACGGACAGACCGCTACAATGAGCAGTTCTTC	CASSLRTDRYNEQFF
TRBV6-2/TRBV6-3	.	TRBJ1-1	TRBD1	TGTGCCAGCAGTTGGGACAGGGAGGTGGGGACTGAAGCTTTCTTT	CASSWDREVGTEAFF
TRBV30	.	TRBJ1-1	TRBD1	TGTGCCTGGAGTGAGGGGACAGGGGGAAAAGCTTTCTTT	CAWSEGTGGKAFF
TRBV19	.	TRBJ1-5	.	TGTGCCAGTAGCACAGTGCTCAATGGGCCCCAGCATTTT	CASSTVLNGPQHF
TRBV6-5	.	TRBJ2-7	.	TGTGCCAGCAGTTACTCTAGGACAAGTCAGTCCTACGAGCAGTACTTC	CASSYSRTSQSYEQYF
TRBV28	.	TRBJ2-7	TRBD2	TGTGCCAGCAGCGGGACTAGCGGGAGAGGCACCTACGAGCAGTACTTC	CASSGTSGRGTYEQYF
TRBV7-2	.	TRBJ2-7	TRBD1	TGTGCCAGCAGCCTAGGGACAGGCGGATCCGGACGCTACGAGCAGTACTTC	CASSLGTGGSGRYEQYF
TRBV7-6	.	TRBJ2-1	.	TGTGCCAGCAGCTTAGCGGCCGGGAGCTCCTACAATGAGCAGTTCTTC	CASSLAAGSSYNEQFF
TRBV6-5	.	TRBJ2-7	TRBD2	TGTGCCAGCGGACTAGCGGGTAAGAGCTCCTACGAGCAGTACTTC	CASGLAGKSSYEQYF
TRBV30	.	TRBJ2-2	.	TGTGCCTGGAGTGTAATGGGGGGTCGGCTGTTTTTT	CAWSVMGGRLFF
TRBV7-9	.	TRBJ2-7	.	TGTGCCAGCAGCTTAGAGGGGGTCGGACTCCTCTCAGACGAGCAGTACTTC	CASSLEGVGLLSDEQYF
TRBV10-3	.	TRBJ1-3	TRBD1	TGTGCCATCACCTCGACAGGGGAAAGCTCTGGAAACACCATATATTTT	CAITSTGESSGNTIYF
TRBV5-5	.	TRBJ2-2	.	TGTGCCAGCAGCTTGGTGAGGCTGGGGGGGCCGAACACCGGGGAGCTGTTTTTT	CASSLVRLGGPNTGELFF
TRBV28	.	TRBJ2-7	TRBD2	TGTGCCAGCAGACCTTGGACTAGCGGGAGCGGCGAGCAGTACTTC	CASRPWTSGSGEQYF
TRBV9	.	TRBJ2-7	TRBD1	TGTGCCAGCAGCCCACGGACAGGGAACCTCTACGAGCAGTACTTC	CASSPRTGNLYEQYF
TRBV18	.	TRBJ1-1	.	TGTGCCAGCTCACGCTCCGCGGGAACTCTGGACACTGAAGCTTTCTTT	CASSRSAGTLDTEAFF
TRBV19	.	TRBJ2-7	TRBD1	TGTGCCAGTAGTATGACGGGACAGGGGACTTACGAGCAGTACTTC	CASSMTGQGTYEQYF
TRBV6-2/TRBV6-3	once	TRBJ1-2	.	TGTGCCAGCAGTACCGAGGCTAACTATGGCTACACCTTC	CASSTEANYGYTF
TRBV21-1	.	TRBJ1-4	.	TGTGCCAGCAGCAAAAGACCCGGACAGGGAGACGAAAAACTGTTTTTT	CASSKRPGQGDEKLFF
TRBV4-3	.	TRBJ2-5	.	TGCGCCAGCAGCCAAAAGCGGTGGGAGACCCAGTACTTC	CASSQKRWETQYF
TRBV6-6	once	TRBJ2-1	.	TGTGCCAGCAGTCCCCAGATGAATGAGCAGTTCTTC	CASSPQMNEQFF
TRBV5-1	.	TRBJ1-1	TRBD1	TGCGCCAGCAGCTTAGCCGGGACAGGGGGCCTTGAGGGCACTGAAGCTTTCTTT	CASSLAGTGGLEGTEAFF
TRBV27	.	TRBJ1-4	.	TGTGCCAGCAGGTTAAGATGGAGCCTGCCGGGGGAACCTAATGAAAAACTGTTTTTT	CASRLRWSLPGEPNEKLFF
TRBV11-2	once	TRBJ1-1	TRBD1	TGTGCCAGCAGCGGTAATTACAGGGGTCGGATGAACACTGAAGCTTTCTTT	CASSGNYRGRMNTEAFF
TRBV3-1/TRBV3-2	once	TRBJ2-1	TRBD1	TGTGCCAGCAGCCCGGGACAGGTTTACAATGAGCAGTTCTTC	CASSPGQVYNEQFF
TRBV7-2	.	TRBJ2-1	.	TGTGCCAGCAGCTTAGTACCAGCGGGCATCTACAATGAGCAGTTCTTC	CASSLVPAGIYNEQFF
TRBV18	.	TRBJ2-7	TRBD1	TGTGCCAGCTCACCTAAGACAGGGGGTTTTGTGCCCTACGAGCAGTACTTC	CASSPKTGGFVPYEQYF
TRBV4-2	.	TRBJ2-7	TRBD2	TGTGCCAGCAGCCAGATAGCGGGGGAAGGCTACGAGCAGTACTTC	CASSQIAGEGYEQYF
TRBV19	.	TRBJ2-1	TRBD2	TGTGCCAGTAGTGAGCTACTAGCGGGAGGATACAATGAGCAGTTCTTC	CASSELLAGGYNEQFF
TRBV27	.	TRBJ2-7	.	TGTGCCAGCAGTTTTCGTTACGAGCAGTACTTC	CASSFRYEQYF
TRBV18	.	TRBJ1-6	TRBD1	TGTGCCAGCTCACCGGACAGGGCTTCACCCCTCCACTTT	CASSPDRASPLHF
TRBV19	.	TRBJ2-1	TRBD1	TGTGCCAGTGCCAGGGACAGGGCCCCCAATGAGCAGTTCTTC	CASARDRAPNEQFF
TRBV19	.	TRBJ1-5	TRBD1	TGTGCCAGTAGTCTACTGACAGGGGGCGCGAATCAGCCCCAGCATTTT	CASSLLTGGANQPQHF
TRBV6-2/TRBV6-3	few	TRBJ2-3	.	TGTGCCAGCAGTTCCCAGACAGGCCCTATCACAGATACGCAGTATTTT	CASSSQTGPITDTQYF
TRBV7-8	.	TRBJ2-1	.	TGTGCCAGCAGCTTGCTTAGCGGACCTAATGAGCAGTTCTTC	CASSLLSGPNEQFF
TRBV5-4	.	TRBJ2-1	TRBD2	TGTGCCAGCAGCCCCGGGACTACCTACAATGAGCAGTTCTTC	CASSPGTTYNEQFF
TRBV19	.	TRBJ2-7	.	TGTGCCAGTAGTTCAGGGTTCTACGAGCAGTACTTC	CASSSGFYEQYF
TRBV13	.	TRBJ1-6	.	TGTGCCAGCAGCTCCTTTCGACGGAGGTCCAATTCACCCCTCCACTTT	CASSSFRRRSNSPLHF
TRBV5-1	.	TRBJ1-5	.	TGCGCCAGCAGCTTGGGCCCAGGGGTGAATCAGCCCCAGCATTTT	CASSLGPGVNQPQHF
TRBV4-3	.	TRBJ1-5	.	TGCGCCAGCAGTAGAGGGAGGACTCAGCCCCAGCATTTT	CASSRGRTQPQHF
TRBV10-2	.	TRBJ2-2	TRBD1	TGCGCCAGCAGTGTGGACGAGACAGGGAGCGGGGAGCTGTTTTTT	CASSVDETGSGELFF
TRBV9	once	TRBJ2-1	TRBD2	TGTGCCAGCAGCGTAGACGTTAGCGGGATGGGTAATGAGCAGTTCTTC	CASSVDVSGMGNEQFF
TRBV6-4	many	TRBJ1-5	TRBD1	TGTGCCAACCGGGACAGGAGCAATCAGCCCCAGCATTTT	CANRDRSNQPQHF
TRBV5-4	.	TRBJ1-1	.	TGTGCCAGCAGCTTGGGTTTTGCGGCCACTGAAGCTTTCTTT	CASSLGFAATEAFF
TRBV12-3/TRBV12-4	.	TRBJ1-1	.	TGTGCCAGCAGTTTATACATGAACACTGAAGCTTTCTTT	CASSLYMNTEAFF
TRBV29-1	.	TRBJ2-3	.	TGCAGCGTTGAAGATCAGGGCCGCACAGATACGCAGTATTTT	CSVEDQGRTDTQYF
TRBV7-6	.	TRBJ1-4	.	TGTGCCAGCAGGAAAGAGACTGCGAATAATGAAAAACTGTTTTTT	CASRKETANNEKLFF
TRBV19	.	TRBJ1-1	.	TGTGCCAGTAGCCCGAGTATGAACACTGAAGCTTTCTTT	CASSPSMNTEAFF
TRBV4-1	.	TRBJ1-4	TRBD1	TGCGCCAGCAGCCGGACAGGGGTGGGGGAAAAACTGTTTTTT	CASSRTGVGEKLFF
TRBV27	.	TRBJ1-1	TRBD1	TGTGCCAGCAGACTTGACCGGGACAGGGAATCTTTCTTT	CASRLDRDRESFF
TRBV5-4	.	TRBJ2-1	TRBD1	TGTGCCAGCAGCTTGGCAGGACAGGGGGTGACGGGACAATACAATGAGCAGTTCTTC	CASSLAGQGVTGQYNEQFF